The entry that follows covers one T cell receptor (beta chain) sequence. This clone turned up a few times. Its antigen remains unidentified. Per-nucleotide qualities are absent, and no much larger clonotype sits a single base away. Each donor gave one peripheral blood draw, roughly 120 mL on average, collected into heparinised tubes. A BD FACSAria II and a panel including CD45RO, CCR7, CD25, CD127, CD95 and CD27 were used to sort naive, central memory, regulatory and stem cell-like memory CD4+ T cells. All sorted populations exceeded 98% purity. PBMCs were separated immediately by Lymphoprep density gradient centrifugation and were stained directly, without being cultured. Samples were stained and sorted in pairs, with one healthy donor and one patient per experiment, so that batch effects were minimized. All of the isolated RNA was reverse transcribed with the High Capacity cDNA Reverse Transcription Kit, so expressed TCRB transcripts were sequenced. Deep immunoSEQ sequencing was applied to naive, central memory and regulatory T cell samples, giving an average of roughly 3.3 million total reads per sample. Sorted cells were lysed in RLT buffer, and RNA was extracted using DNase-treated RNeasy Micro or Mini kits according to cell number. Each cell subset was processed on its own to prevent cross-contamination, while patient and healthy donor samples were processed together. Using the immunoSEQ multiplex PCR, TCRB sequences were amplified from cDNA into 87-bp fragments spanning the CDR3 region. The amplicons were sequenced using the Illumina HiSeq platform. In the source study's methods: Synthetic template baselines were used to correct PCR bias computationally, reads within Hamming distance 2 were collapsed together, and singletons that could not be merged were discarded. By aligning reads against IMGT, V, D and J genes, CDR3 length, and insertions or deletions at six rearrangement sites were assigned. Within each subset, clonotype counts were normalized to the number of sorted cells before true diversity and Gini coefficients were calculated with the tcR R package. The overlap coefficient, calculated on TCRB nucleotide sequences, was used to measure repertoire sharing. Out-of-frame TCRB sequences from naive cells were analyzed as a proxy for the pre-selection repertoire. TCRdb re-hosts the immuneACCESS table, in-frame sequences only. Its copies lack some clones; in the studies checked, an unresolved V gene accounts for under half of them, and the cause for the rest is not known. V and J calls plus clone size are reproduced from that table; the DNA served to infer D and trimming. This sample is represented by a few hundred thousand clones; about 15% of them were singletons. The ten largest clonotypes hold roughly 0.019% of the sample.

The data were taken from a study of beta chain features in type 1 diabetes (dated by TCRdb to the late 2010s). The study in broad terms: Mean age, gender distribution, total cell number and subset yield were not different between patients and healthy donors. Whereas all 30 or so donors provided naive and central memory subsets, regulatory and stem cell-like memory subsets were isolated from just 8 patients and about 8 healthy donors. The study compared TCRB repertoires of sorted circulating CD4+ T cell subsets between recently diagnosed type 1 diabetes patients and matched healthy donors. A total of under 140,000,000 sorted cells were examined across all samples, and the number of cells per subset was strongly correlated with RNA yield.

The research as a whole found: Patients with type 1 diabetes made fewer insertions and deleted more nucleotides at VDJ recombination sites, implying thymic rearrangement abnormalities. Sequencing cDNA rather than genomic DNA could over-represent highly expressing activated cells, although activation and CD3 levels did not differ between groups. Only small numbers of individuals were included in the HLA sub-analyses, which left unresolved whether HLA type had any influence on TCRB rearrangement. Naive, central memory and regulatory TCRB repertoires appeared to be more alike among patients than among healthy donors. Shorter templates might have been favored by PCR, but patient and control samples were amplified and corrected together, so both groups would have been affected equally by any skew. Type 1 diabetes patients showed a moderate but significant shortening of TCRB CDR3 length in all four CD4+ subsets.

CDR1 and CDR2 were assigned from the germline V gene as SGDLS and YYNGEE. Its CDR3 holds 14 amino acids, cysteine through phenylalanine. Here the CDR3 DNA is all that survives: 42 bases in frame from base 1. V is pruned by 1 base and J by 6 bases, leaving 4 bases of the junction without a gene match. The rearranged segments are TRBV9 and TRBJ2-3; 8 junctional bases match TRBD2. The TCR originated in a man aged 30-40 years with type 1 diabetes. Sequences were obtained from naive CD4+ T cells from blood. The intended sense of this specimen's cell subset or site label: true naive CD4+ T cells. The CDR3 is CASSVQSGSDTQYF. The sequenced DNA: TGTGCCAGCAGCGTACAGAGCGGGAGTGATACGCAGTATTTT.